The rows below give T cell receptor beta chains drawn from one sample of a study of blood T cell repertoires in COVID-19. Method: immunoSEQ multiplex PCR; TCRdb's copy keeps in-frame clones and lacks some. The sample contains 200,000 to 250,000 clones, 90% of which appear only once. The sample taken for sequencing was peripheral blood. The origin of the receptors is a man younger than 40 with COVID-19, enrolled during active disease. CDR3s leave out the opening cysteine and the closing phenylalanine or tryptophan.

J gene	V gene	CDR3 protein
TRBJ2-7	TRBV18	ASSPETVGAKQY
TRBJ1-2	TRBV23-1	AIYDRGYGYT
TRBJ1-1	TRBV5-5	ASSLRDRAPEAF
TRBJ1-2	TRBV16	ASSQSRDRVAGYT
TRBJ2-7	TRBV7-2	ASSQGSYEQY
TRBJ1-2	TRBV14	ASSQDTAYGYT
TRBJ2-2	TRBV3-1/TRBV3-2	ASSHTGLGTGELF
TRBJ1-2	TRBV19	ASSIARGDGYT
TRBJ1-6	TRBV2	ASSDTGGLNSPLH
TRBJ1-3	TRBV18	ASSPISVSSGNTIY
TRBJ2-7	TRBV6-5	ASRLLAGGREQY
TRBJ1-2	TRBV12-3/TRBV12-4	ASSFGTGHGYT
TRBJ1-5	TRBV6-6	ASSHEDRSHRISNQPQH
TRBJ1-5	TRBV20-1	SASTNNQPQH
TRBJ1-2	TRBV6-5	ASSPRGGTDGYT
TRBJ2-5	TRBV24-1	ATSGGQGSEETQY
TRBJ1-1	TRBV6-5	ASSYDRLNTEAF
TRBJ1-2	TRBV7-3	ASSFSSDYGYT
TRBJ2-1	TRBV27	ASSLVRLPIAHEQF
TRBJ1-2	TRBV6-5	ASSYSRDPYNYGYT
TRBJ2-7	TRBV5-1	ASRRTGSSYEQY
TRBJ2-6	TRBV6-2/TRBV6-3	ASSYESGANVLT
TRBJ1-1	TRBV27	ASSYLSGGTEAF
TRBJ2-7	TRBV21-1	ASSKVRQGASSENPYEQY
TRBJ2-1	TRBV5-5	ASSPWGGDEQF
TRBJ2-1	TRBV12-3/TRBV12-4	ASSFGLGGEQF
TRBJ2-3	TRBV19	ASSTRPFTGGGTDTQY
TRBJ2-1	TRBV6-1	ASSGLSGRAGYNEQF
TRBJ1-6	TRBV6-2/TRBV6-3	ASSYGRDQPLH
TRBJ2-7	TRBV30	AWSVQREGRYEQY
TRBJ2-7	TRBV6-5	ASSKRDTFYEQY
TRBJ1-4	TRBV4-1	ASSQDGLPGEKLF
TRBJ2-7	TRBV6-5	AASGGSSSYEQY
TRBJ1-5	TRBV4-3	ASSQEPTSNQPQH
TRBJ1-2	TRBV20-1	SASLIGAGGFKEKVNYGYT
TRBJ1-1	TRBV5-4	ASSHPPVNTEAF
TRBJ1-2	TRBV19	ASSIRTGGGYT
TRBJ1-3	TRBV28	ASSFGANSGNTIY
TRBJ2-4	TRBV19	ASSMGRGSRGIQY
TRBJ1-5	TRBV6-5	ASSLGGGASNQPQH
TRBJ2-2	TRBV24-1	ATSDNRVNTGELF
TRBJ2-7	TRBV2	ASNGVRDREGEQY
TRBJ2-3	TRBV30	AWTGGPFDTQY
TRBJ2-1	TRBV4-2	ASSQAGGGNEQF
TRBJ2-3	TRBV29-1	SFLRWGGTDTQY
TRBJ2-7	TRBV7-2	ASSSRPRQGGEQY
TRBJ2-5	TRBV5-6	ASSTISETQY
TRBJ2-3	TRBV10-3	AISGTSGGNTDTQY
TRBJ2-1	TRBV6-5	ASRPDYYNEQF
TRBJ2-5	TRBV7-8	ASSPTLGEGETQY
TRBJ2-3	TRBV18	ASSPWTLRKEGPDTQY
TRBJ1-1	TRBV6-6	ASSSRTGLNTEAF
TRBJ1-5	TRBV4-2	ASSQGQGGSNQPQH
TRBJ2-1	TRBV10-3	AISGAGAWDEQF
TRBJ2-7	TRBV12-3/TRBV12-4	ASSLGGRGEQY
TRBJ2-3	TRBV7-3	ASSRSGDVTDTQY
TRBJ1-2	TRBV6-6	ASSYSEGSYGYT
TRBJ2-2	TRBV7-2	ASSLVGGGGELF
TRBJ1-2	TRBV19	ASSTISWRDGYT
TRBJ2-7	TRBV6-6	ASNPGTAGEYEQY